Listed below are T cell receptor beta chains from one sample, sequenced in a study of blood T cell repertoires in COVID-19. TCRdb's table, derived via immunoSEQ multiplex PCR, lists solely in-frame clones and lacks some. The table records about 210,000 clones, about four fifths of them present only once. The sample consisted of peripheral blood. The receptors derive from a woman in her 50s with active or convalescent COVID-19. The CDR3 runs from the conserved cysteine through the conserved F or W. D genes are given only for firm matches. The size field is filled for only some rows; it gives once, few, many or a size class.

v_gene	d_gene	abundance	j_gene	CDR3nt	CDR3aa
TRBV27	.	.	TRBJ2-5	TGTGCCAGCAGGGGGAGGTGGCAAGAGACCCAGTACTTC	CASRGRWQETQYF
TRBV5-4	.	.	TRBJ2-5	TGTGCCACCCGTGAAGGTGGAGCTCAAGAGACCCAGTACTTC	CATREGGAQETQYF
TRBV4-1	TRBD2	.	TRBJ2-7	TGCGCCAGCAGCCAAGACGGGACTAGCGGTAGCTACGAGCAGTACTTC	CASSQDGTSGSYEQYF
TRBV19	.	.	TRBJ1-2	TGTGCCAGTACCAGGACAGCTAACTATGGCTACACCTTC	CASTRTANYGYTF
TRBV5-5	.	once	TRBJ1-1	TGTGCCAGCAGCTTGATACTTATCACTGAAGCTTTCTTT	CASSLILITEAFF
TRBV6-4	.	once	TRBJ1-6	TGTGCCAGCAGTGACGCTGGGCAGGGTCGTTCACCCCTCCACTTT	CASSDAGQGRSPLHF
TRBV7-9	TRBD2	.	TRBJ2-7	TGTGCCAGCAGGGCTAGCGGGAGGTACGAGCAGTACTTC	CASRASGRYEQYF
TRBV20-1	.	once	TRBJ1-1	TGCAGTGGGCGGGGGACCCCTGAAGCTTTCTTT	CSGRGTPEAFF
TRBV28	.	.	TRBJ1-1	TGTGCCAGACGGGAAGCTTTCTTT	CARREAFF
TRBV12-3/TRBV12-4	TRBD2	.	TRBJ2-1	TGTGCCAGCAGGACTAGCGGGAGGAATGAGCAGTTCTTC	CASRTSGRNEQFF
TRBV30	TRBD1	.	TRBJ1-2	TGTGCCTGGAGTTCCGACAGGGGGAATGGCTACACCTTC	CAWSSDRGNGYTF
TRBV6-5	TRBD1	.	TRBJ1-2	TGTGCCAGCGCTCCACAGGGGTCTGGCTACACCTTC	CASAPQGSGYTF
TRBV24-1	TRBD1	few	TRBJ1-2	TGTGCCACCAGTGATTTCGGGACAGACTATGGCTACACCTTC	CATSDFGTDYGYTF
TRBV19	TRBD1	.	TRBJ1-2	TGTGCCAGTAGTATAGACTCGGGACAGACTAACTATGGCTACACCTTC	CASSIDSGQTNYGYTF
TRBV27	TRBD2	.	TRBJ2-2	TGTGCCAGCAGTCGTCCGGGACTAGCTTTCCGGGAGCTGTTTTTT	CASSRPGLAFRELFF
TRBV2	TRBD1	.	TRBJ1-6	TGTGCCAGCAGGGTTAAAACAGGGGGTGGTTCACCCCTCCACTTT	CASRVKTGGGSPLHF
TRBV9	.	.	TRBJ1-2	TGTGCCAGCCGGGGGACGGGCTATGGCTACACCTTC	CASRGTGYGYTF
TRBV21-1	.	.	TRBJ1-4	TGTGCCAGCAGCAAGACCCAGGGGACGGCTAATGAAAAACTGTTTTTT	CASSKTQGTANEKLFF
TRBV19	.	.	TRBJ2-4	TGTGCCAGTGGACCGAACGGCGGGCCAAACATTCAGTACTTC	CASGPNGGPNIQYF
TRBV10-3	TRBD1	few	TRBJ1-6	TGTGCCATCAGTGAGCGGGGACAGGTATCACCCCTCCACTTT	CAISERGQVSPLHF
TRBV30	TRBD1	.	TRBJ1-6	TGTGCCTGGAGTCGGGGCGACAGGGTCGGATCACCCCTCCACTTT	CAWSRGDRVGSPLHF
TRBV3-1/TRBV3-2	.	.	TRBJ2-5	TGTGCCAGCAGCCAAGATTGGGGGGGCCGGGAGACCCAGTACTTC	CASSQDWGGRETQYF
TRBV7-7	TRBD2	.	TRBJ2-3	TGTGCCAGCAGCTTAACGGGGCTAGCGGGAGGAGATACGCAGTATTTT	CASSLTGLAGGDTQYF
TRBV6-5	.	.	TRBJ1-6	TGTGCCAGCACACGACGCAACGTACGAGGTTCACCCCTCCACTTT	CASTRRNVRGSPLHF
TRBV5-1	TRBD1	.	TRBJ1-2	TGCGCCAGCAGCCAGACAGACAGGGTTCGCGAAGGCTACACCTTC	CASSQTDRVREGYTF
TRBV3-1/TRBV3-2	.	.	TRBJ2-7	TGTGCCAGCAGCCAAGATACGGGGGGCACAACATCCTACGAGCAGTACTTC	CASSQDTGGTTSYEQYF
TRBV11-2	TRBD2	.	TRBJ2-7	TGTGCCAGCAACAGACTAGCGGGAGATGAGCAGTACTTC	CASNRLAGDEQYF
TRBV7-9	.	.	TRBJ1-6	TGTGCCAGCAGCTTAGACAGCACAGGTTCACCCCTCCACTTT	CASSLDSTGSPLHF
TRBV30	TRBD1	.	TRBJ1-6	TGTGCCTGGAGTCCCGGACAGGGGAATTCACCCCTCCACTTT	CAWSPGQGNSPLHF
TRBV6-2/TRBV6-3	.	.	TRBJ1-1	TGTGCCAGCAGTTACAGGGGCGCTGGGAACACTGAAGCTTTCTTT	CASSYRGAGNTEAFF
TRBV7-2	TRBD2	.	TRBJ2-3	TGTGCCAGCAGCTTATGGGGACTAGCGGGGGGGACGGGCACAGATACGCAGTATTTT	CASSLWGLAGGTGTDTQYF
TRBV7-9	.	.	TRBJ1-3	TGTGCCAGCAGTTGGCGCGGGGACACCATATATTTT	CASSWRGDTIYF
TRBV5-1	TRBD1	.	TRBJ1-3	TGCGCCAGCAGCGGGGGGACAGGCAATCCTGGAAACACCATATATTTT	CASSGGTGNPGNTIYF
TRBV28	TRBD1	.	TRBJ2-7	TGTGCCAGCAGTACCTACGGGACAGGAGCCTACGAGCAGTACTTC	CASSTYGTGAYEQYF
TRBV7-2	TRBD1	.	TRBJ2-4	TGTGCCAGCAGCGCGGACAGGGGTAGAAACATTCAGTACTTC	CASSADRGRNIQYF
TRBV6-5	.	.	TRBJ1-1	TGTGCCAGCGGTAGGGGGGGGGCTTTCTTT	CASGRGGAFF
TRBV29-1	TRBD2	once	TRBJ2-1	TGCAGCGTGACGCCCTGGACTAGCGACTACAATGAGCAGTTCTTC	CSVTPWTSDYNEQFF
TRBV28	.	.	TRBJ1-5	TGTGCCAGCAGTTTTGCACGATCGCTACAGGGAGCTGGACAGCCCCAGCATTTT	CASSFARSLQGAGQPQHF
TRBV3-1/TRBV3-2	TRBD2	.	TRBJ2-5	TGTGCCAGCAGTCTAGCGGGGGGCCGGGGGGAGACCCAGTACTTC	CASSLAGGRGETQYF
TRBV12-3/TRBV12-4	.	many	TRBJ1-3	TGTGCCAGCAGTCCCTCGGTGGACACCATATATTTT	CASSPSVDTIYF
TRBV28	TRBD1	.	TRBJ2-7	TGTGCCAGCAGTTCACCGGGACAGGGGGCCTACGAGCAGTACTTC	CASSSPGQGAYEQYF
TRBV5-6	TRBD1	once	TRBJ1-2	TGTGCCAGCAGCTTGCCGGGACAGATATTCTATGGCTACACCTTC	CASSLPGQIFYGYTF
TRBV28	.	.	TRBJ2-7	TGTGCCAGCAGTTTGAGGACACCCTACGAGCAGTACTTC	CASSLRTPYEQYF
TRBV24-1	.	.	TRBJ2-2	TGTGCCACCAGTGTCCAGGGGTCTGGGGAGCTGTTTTTT	CATSVQGSGELFF
TRBV4-1	.	.	TRBJ1-1	TGCGCCAGCAGCTACTACTCGACTGCGAACACTGAAGCTTTCTTT	CASSYYSTANTEAFF
TRBV7-3	TRBD1	.	TRBJ1-2	TGTGCCAGCAGCTTCCGGAACAGGGGCGGCTACACCTTC	CASSFRNRGGYTF
TRBV24-1	TRBD1	once	TRBJ1-2	TGTGCCACCAGTGACCCGACAGGGAGAAATGGCTACACCTTC	CATSDPTGRNGYTF
TRBV29-1	TRBD1	.	TRBJ1-6	TGCAGCGTAGGGGACAGGGAGGGATCACCCCTCCACTTT	CSVGDREGSPLHF
TRBV28	.	.	TRBJ1-2	TGTGCCAGCAGTTTAGGCCGTGAGGGGGGGTATGGCTACACCTTC	CASSLGREGGYGYTF
TRBV30	.	.	TRBJ2-1	TGTGCCTGGGTGTCGGGGGACAATGAGCAGTTCTTC	CAWVSGDNEQFF
TRBV5-6	.	.	TRBJ2-3	TGTGCCAGCAGCTTACCGGGGAGCACAGATACGCAGTATTTT	CASSLPGSTDTQYF
TRBV28	TRBD1	.	TRBJ1-3	TGTGCCAGCAGTTTCAGGGGGTTAGCGGGAAACACCATATATTTT	CASSFRGLAGNTIYF
TRBV19	TRBD1	.	TRBJ1-2	TGTGCCAGTAGTATAGGTCGGACAGGGCCGTTGAACACCTTC	CASSIGRTGPLNTF
TRBV4-1	.	.	TRBJ2-6	TGCGCCAGCAGCCAAGGAGTCGTCGGGGCCAACGTCCTGACTTTC	CASSQGVVGANVLTF
TRBV10-1	TRBD1	.	TRBJ2-1	TGCGCCAGCGCCCCCCGCCGGTCAGGGGGCATCAATGAGCAGTTCTTC	CASAPRRSGGINEQFF
TRBV5-1	.	.	TRBJ1-1	TGCGCCAGCAGCTTGCTCGGAGGGATGAACACTGAAGCTTTCTTT	CASSLLGGMNTEAFF
TRBV6-5	TRBD1	.	TRBJ1-1	TGTGCCAGCAGCCGTACAGGGGGCACTGAAGCTTTCTTT	CASSRTGGTEAFF
TRBV19	.	.	TRBJ1-5	TGTGCCAGTAGTATAGGAGGGTTTAGCAATCAGCCCCAGCATTTT	CASSIGGFSNQPQHF
TRBV28	TRBD1	.	TRBJ1-2	TGTGCCAGCAGTTTCCAGGGGGTGGGCTACACCTTC	CASSFQGVGYTF
TRBV19	TRBD1	.	TRBJ1-5	TGTGCCAGTACCAGACAGGGTAGCAATCAGCCCCAGCATTTT	CASTRQGSNQPQHF